These 17 T cell receptor beta chains originate from one sample sequenced in a study of T cells in localized non-small cell lung cancer. Generated by immunoSEQ multiplex PCR, the TCRdb table keeps only in-frame clones and is missing some. Of some 700 clones in the sample, 21% are singletons; the top ten hold around 31%. Here the sequenced sample was normal lung tissue next to the tumor, taken before any cancer treatment. The source is a female donor older than 55 with stage II lung adenocarcinoma.

This clone was observed a handful of times. The chain combines TRBV28 with TRBJ1-2; D is unclear. CDR3 size: 13 residues. V lost 6 bases, J lost 3 bases, and 11 bases lay in between. Germline CDR1 is MDHEN and CDR2 is SYDVKM. The CDR3 DNA follows: TGTGCCAGCAGCTTAAGAACCTACTATGGCTACACCTTC. Protein product: CASSLRTYYGYTF.

Within the sample, this clone is large (0.1 to 1%). The chain employs TRBV6-8 and TRBJ1-1; D is undetermined. V lost 2 bases, J lost 5 bases, and 9 bases lay in between. The CDR3 runs to 13 residues. CDR1 and CDR2 from the germline V gene are MNHGY and SAAAGT. The CDR3 sequence is CASSYNPETEAFF. The CDR3 DNA follows: TGTGCCAGCAGTTACAACCCAGAAACTGAAGCTTTCTTT.

This clone ranks as hyperexpanded. The chain links TRBV6-8 to TRBJ1-1, with a tentative D call TRBD1 (6 bases). The germline CDR1 and CDR2 sequences are MNHGY and SAAAGT. The CDR3 covers 15 residues. The V and J ends lost 7 bases and 4 bases respectively, with 19 bases between them. The CDR3 DNA sequence: TGTGCCAGCACCAAAAACCAGGGGAGTGGCACTGAAGCTTTCTTT. Translation: CASTKNQGSGTEAFF.

This clone was found a few times. The genes are TRBV12-1 and TRBJ2-1; the table gives TRBD1 as D, unverified against the DNA. TRBV12-1 is marked as a pseudogene. The CDR3 contains 16 residues. DNA of the CDR3: TGTGCCAGCAGCTTTGAGGGACAGGGTCCATTGTATGAGCAGTTCTTC. Amino acid sequence: CASSFEGQGPLYEQFF.

V is TRBV11-3 and J is TRBJ1-5, with 7 nucleotides matching TRBD1. This CDR3 spans 15 amino acids. Germline CDR1 SGHNT, CDR2 YENEEA. After removal of 1 base from V and 8 bases from J, the junction contained 8 bases not matched to a gene. The CDR3 DNA reads TGTGCCAGCAGCTTAGGTCTGCCAGGGGGGGAGCCCCAGCATTTT. Translation: CASSLGLPGGEPQHF.

The rearrangement links TRBV5-1 to TRBJ1-4, with no clear D. The germline V and J ends were trimmed by 1 base and 8 bases, with 15 bases remaining between them. Germline values: CDR1 SGHRS, CDR2 YFSETQ. This CDR3 has 15 amino acids. The CDR3 sequence is CASSLLGGNAEKLFF. The CDR3, as DNA: TGCGCCAGCAGCTTGTTGGGAGGGAACGCAGAAAAACTGTTTTTT.

The chain combines TRBV28 with TRBJ2-5; the match to TRBD2 covers 8 bases. The V segment lost 5 bases and the J segment 5 bases; nucleotides outside the gene matches: 10. The length of the CDR3 is 15 residues. Germline V gene data show CDR1 as MDHEN and CDR2 as SYDVKM. CDR3 sequence (DNA): TGTGCCAGCAGTGGGGGCGGGGGGCGCCTGGAGACCCAGTACTTC. Amino acid sequence: CASSGGGGRLETQYF.

This chain links TRBV28 with TRBJ2-1, with D maybe TRBD2 (5 bases). The CDR3 spans 15 residues. From germline, CDR1 is MDHEN and CDR2 SYDVKM. The V gene lost 2 bases and the J gene lost 7 bases, with 15 bases spanning the gap. The CDR3 spells CASSLGRLRVNEQFF. The CDR3 region has the DNA TGTGCCAGCAGTTTAGGACGGTTGAGGGTGAATGAGCAGTTCTTC.

This clone has more than one count but fewer than ten. CDR3 region: CASSVRPLYEQYF. The CDR3 region has the DNA TGTGCCAGCAGTGTCCGACCACTTTACGAGCAGTACTTC. The genes are TRBV6-8 and TRBJ2-7; D call uncertain. The CDR3 loop spans 13 amino acids. In germline, CDR1 is MNHGY, CDR2 SAAAGT. Trimming took off 5 bases at V and 4 bases at J, with 12 bases between the two ends.

There are a few counts of this clone. The chain combines TRBV11-3 with TRBJ1-3, with D uncertain. The CDR3 consists of 17 residues. Per germline, CDR1 SGHNT and CDR2 YENEEA. The V gene lost 4 bases and the J gene lost 1 base, with 17 bases spanning the gap. The CDR3 coding sequence is TGTGCCAGCAGCTATTCTCTCGGCAGTGCTTCTGGAAACACCATATATTTT. Translated, it gives CASSYSLGSASGNTIYF.

This sequence joins TRBV9 and TRBJ2-1, with D possibly matching TRBD1 (5 bases). The CDR3 spans 12 residues. V gave up 5 bases and J gave up 7 bases, with 10 bases separating them. CDR1 SGDLS and CDR2 YYNGEE come from the germline V gene. CDR3 protein: CASSAQGNEQFF. The CDR3, as DNA: TGTGCCAGCAGTGCCCAGGGAAATGAGCAGTTCTTC. Combining the CDR3 with reference TRBV9 and TRBJ2-1 gives the whole variable domain DSGVTQTPKHLITATGQRVTLRCSPRSGDLSVYWYQQSLDQGLQFLIQYYNGEERAKGNILERFSAQQFPDLHSELNLSSLELGDSALYFCASSAQGNEQFFGPGTRLTVL.

This clone has a handful of counts. This chain joins TRBV6-8 and TRBJ2-6; D not certain. Trimming removed 0 bases at V and 1 base at J, with 7 bases between. Germline assignment: CDR1 MNHGY and CDR2 SAAAGT. This CDR3 is built from 16 residues. CDR3 nucleotide sequence: TGTGCCAGCAGTTACTCGGACGGTTCTGGGGCCAACGTCCTGACTTTC. This sequence encodes CASSYSDGSGANVLTF.

By frequency in the sample, this clone is large (0.1 to 1%). The J gene is TRBJ1-1, the V gene TRBV30, with a tentative D call TRBD1 (5 bases). With 4 bases removed from V and 1 base from J, the gap between germline ends came to 19 bases. Germline assignment: CDR1 GTSNPN and CDR2 SVGIG (reference sequence). There are 16 residues in the CDR3. Here the CDR3 DNA reads TGTGCCTGGAAGAGTGGGCAGGGATTTTGGAACACTGAAGCTTTCTTT. This gives the protein CAWKSGQGFWNTEAFF.

This clone was counted a few times. J is TRBJ1-4 and V is TRBV7-2; no clear D. The CDR3 loop spans 13 amino acids. Germline V CDR1 and CDR2: SGHTA, FQGNSA. The V end lost 4 bases, the J end lost 8 bases, and 11 bases lay between the germline ends. The CDR3 DNA follows: TGTGCCAGCAGCTCGGCGGGAGAAGAAAAACTGTTTTTT. It encodes CASSSAGEEKLFF.

This chain links TRBV10-1 with TRBJ1-6; no firm D call. With 9 bases removed from V and 5 bases from J, the gap between germline ends came to 14 bases. This CDR3 has 14 residues. The germline V gene encodes CDR1 WNHNN and CDR2 SYGVQD (reference sequence). CDR3 protein: CASSRGRDNSPLHF. The CDR3 DNA is TGCGCCAGTTCGCGGGGTCGAGATAATTCACCCCTCCACTTT.

This clone was seen a few times. J is TRBJ2-7 and V is TRBV19, with 7 bases identical to TRBD1. Per the germline V gene, CDR1 is LNHDA and CDR2 is SQIVND (reference sequence). The CDR3 covers 15 residues. With V trimmed by 8 bases and J by 5 bases, 15 bases remained unmatched. The CDR3 DNA reads as TGTGCCAGTTCAGCGACCCGCGACAGGGTCCACGAGCAGTACTTC. Amino acid sequence: CASSATRDRVHEQYF.

This chain links TRBV9 with TRBJ2-1; 7 bases are shared with TRBD1. CDR1 is SGDLS and CDR2 is YYNGEE in the germline V gene. CDR3 length equals 12 residues. Losses at the gene ends were 5 bases for V and 9 bases for J; bases not matched to a gene: 5. The CDR3 DNA sequence: TGTGCCAGCAGTGAACGGACAGGTGAGCAGTTCTTC. It codes for CASSERTGEQFF.